This TCR beta chain derives from a study of cytotoxic CD8 clonotypes in ibrutinib-treated CLL. Study in general: Response sampling occurred after a median around eleven months of treatment (range 6 to 36).

This clone came up a few times. Its antigen is undetermined. Overall study findings and caveats: Rare overall, public clonotypes shrank or held steady under therapy.

Sequencing used immunoSEQ multiplex PCR; TCRdb keeps in-frame clones, though not all of them. Of more than 200,000 clones listed, roughly 74% are singletons. Trimming took off 6 bases at V and 8 bases at J, with 13 bases between the two ends. In germline, CDR1 is MDHEN, CDR2 SYDVKM. This CDR3 contains 12 residues. This chain joins TRBV28 and TRBJ1-2; weak D call: TRBD1 (5 bases). This specimen was PBMCs, taken after 24 months of ibrutinib treatment. The receptor's source is a human donor with chronic lymphocytic leukemia. The CDR3 sequence is CASRGQGHGYTF. The CDR3 DNA reads as TGTGCCAGCAGAGGTCAGGGTCACGGCTACACCTTC.